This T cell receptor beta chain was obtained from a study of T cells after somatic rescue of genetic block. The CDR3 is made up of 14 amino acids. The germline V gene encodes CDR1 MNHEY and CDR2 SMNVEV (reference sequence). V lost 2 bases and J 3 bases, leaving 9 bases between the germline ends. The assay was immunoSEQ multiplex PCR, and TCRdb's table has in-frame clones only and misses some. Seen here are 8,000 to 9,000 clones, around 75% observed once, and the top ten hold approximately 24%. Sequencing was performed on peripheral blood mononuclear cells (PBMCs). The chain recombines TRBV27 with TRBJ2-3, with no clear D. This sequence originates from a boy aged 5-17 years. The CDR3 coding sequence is TGTGCCAGCAGTTTACAGGACCGAACAGATACGCAGTATTTT. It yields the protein CASSLQDRTDTQYF.